This TCR beta chain was retrieved from a study of blood T cells in healthy people across ages. Study findings and constraints: The fall in TCR beta diversity per million T cells was roughly linear with age.

This CDR3 contains 13 residues. Trimming took 4 bases from V and 9 from J, leaving 13 bases between them. Germline V CDR1 and CDR2: MNHEY, SMNVEV (reference sequence). Next came a second PCR, run for roughly 6 to 11 cycles, which used a sample-barcoded 5' primer along with a J-beta primer mix. TCRdb reprocessed the 5' RACE reads with MiXCR, giving one entry per CDR3 protein. Here the sample spans about 560,000 distinct CDR3 sequences, about 27% being singletons. This clonotype was counted a few times. Its antigen is as yet unknown. These data also featured in a second study, about T cells of mothers and their children. That source reports: Both sample barcodes and 2-4 random nucleotides came from the M1S primer of the second PCR. Each mother yielded more than 9 million TCR beta CDR3 reads. Each child yielded approximately 3 million reads. Similar effects of thymic selection on TCR recombination output were recorded in related and unrelated pairs.

This chain uses TRBV27 with TRBJ2-4, with a tentative D call TRBD1 (6 bases). The clonotype originates from a boy aged 2-9 years in good health. Sequences were obtained from blood. CDR3 bases: TGTGCCAGCAGTTGTGGGGGCGAGGGCATTCAGTACTTC. It encodes CASSCGGEGIQYF.